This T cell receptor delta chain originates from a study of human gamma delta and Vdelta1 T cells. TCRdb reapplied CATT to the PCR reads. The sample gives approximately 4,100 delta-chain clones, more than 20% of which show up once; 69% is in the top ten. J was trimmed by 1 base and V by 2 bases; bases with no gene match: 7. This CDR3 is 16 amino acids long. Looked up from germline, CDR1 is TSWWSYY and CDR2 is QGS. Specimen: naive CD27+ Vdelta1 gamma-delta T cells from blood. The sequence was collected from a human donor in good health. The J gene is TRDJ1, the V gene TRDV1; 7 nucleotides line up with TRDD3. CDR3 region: CALGEGGDICTDKLIF. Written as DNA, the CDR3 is TGTGCTCTTGGGGAAGGCGGGGATATTTGCACCGATAAACTCATCTTT.